This T cell receptor beta chain was found in a study of blood T cell repertoires in COVID-19. Trimming pared 7 bases from V and 6 bases from J, leaving 12 bases between. The V gene's germline CDR1 is SQVTM and CDR2 ANQGSEA. This CDR3 has 11 residues. Assignments of participants to cohorts depended upon their own reported clinical history. In the original workflow: Nucleated cell counts were estimated from reference gene primer amplification. TCRdb keeps only in-frame clones here, not all; method: immunoSEQ multiplex PCR. Clone size and the V and J calls come from that table; the DNA yielded D and trimming. The table includes some 300,000 clones, more than 75% detected once.

The rearrangement joins TRBV29-1 to TRBJ1-1; D might be TRBD1 (6 bases). The clonotype was recovered from a woman aged 60 to 75 in a cohort exposed to, infected with or recovered from COVID-19 (not recorded which). Sequences were obtained from PBMCs or T cells enriched from blood (not recorded which). The CDR3 reads CSARGGPEAFF. Here the CDR3 DNA reads TGCAGCGCCCGTGGGGGCCCTGAAGCTTTCTTT. The variable domain in full, completed from reference TRBV29-1 and TRBJ1-1, reads SAVISQKPSRDICQRGTSLTIQCQVDSQVTMMFWYRQQPGQSLTLIATANQGSEATYESGFVIDKFPISRPNLTFSTLTVSNMSPEDSSIYLCSARGGPEAFFGQGTRLTVV.